This T cell receptor (beta chain) was recorded in a study of shared clonotypes between healthy human individuals. The assay ran at deep level. The table came from immunoSEQ multiplex PCR; TCRdb's copy has only in-frame clones and leaves some out. Of hundreds of thousands of clones in the sample, around 73% are singletons; the top ten hold around 2%. Per the germline V gene, CDR1 is SEHNR and CDR2 is FQNEAQ (reference sequence). This CDR3 spans 15 amino acids. V lost 1 base to trimming and J lost 1 base, with 11 bases between them. From CD4+ cells came CD45RA+ naive and CD45RA-negative memory subsets. The chain carries TRBV7-9 and TRBJ2-7, with D possibly TRBD1 on 7 matching bases. Sequenced sample: memory CD4+ T cells sorted from blood. Subset reported: CD45RA-negative fraction. The receptor's source is a woman aged 25 to 39 in good health. This CDR3 is CASSLVEGASYEQYF. CDR3 coding DNA: TGTGCCAGCAGCTTAGTGGAGGGGGCGTCCTACGAGCAGTACTTC.